The present T cell receptor beta chain was sequenced within a study of blood T cell repertoires in COVID-19. Study-level information: Collection of acute and convalescent COVID-19 samples took place in the United States, Italy and Spain. The analysed material was cDNA or gDNA that came from T cells, B-cell-depleted T cells, or PBMCs.

The V gene lost 5 bases and the J gene lost 9 bases, with 17 bases spanning the gap. The CDR3 totals 14 residues. The germline gives CDR1 SEHNR, CDR2 FQNEAQ (reference sequence). In the original workflow: The assay estimated nucleated cells by amplifying reference gene primers. TCRdb's table, derived via immunoSEQ multiplex PCR, lists solely in-frame clones and lacks some. The D gene and trimming were derived from the DNA, and the V and J assignments and clone size from that table. The sample carries approximately 100,000 clones, roughly nine tenths recorded once. The rearrangement uses TRBV7-9 and TRBJ2-1; tentative D call: TRBD1 (6 bases). The sample comprised peripheral blood. This receptor was taken from a woman at least 80 years old in a cohort sampled during active COVID-19. The CDR3 bases are TGTGCCAGCAGCCCGCCGGGACCACAGGGTGAGCAGTTCTTC. The encoded protein is CASSPPGPQGEQFF. The full variable domain, rest sourced from reference TRBV7-9 and TRBJ2-1, is DTGVSQNPRHKITKRGQNVTFRCDPISEHNRLYWYRQTLGQGPEFLTYFQNEAQLEKSRLLSDRFSAERPKGSFSTLEIQRTEQGDSAMYLCASSPPGPQGEQFFGPGTRLTVL.